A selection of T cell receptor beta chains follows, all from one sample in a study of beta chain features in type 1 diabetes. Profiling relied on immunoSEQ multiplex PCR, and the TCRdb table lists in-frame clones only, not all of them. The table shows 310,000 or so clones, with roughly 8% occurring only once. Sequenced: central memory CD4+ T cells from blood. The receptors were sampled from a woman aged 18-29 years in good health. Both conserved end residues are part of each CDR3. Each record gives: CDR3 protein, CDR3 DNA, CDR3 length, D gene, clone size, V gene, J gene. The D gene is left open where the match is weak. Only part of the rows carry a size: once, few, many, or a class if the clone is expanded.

CDR3: CASSQEQGGYNEQFF; DNA: TGTGCCAGCAGCCAAGAACAGGGAGGCTACAATGAGCAGTTCTTC; length: 15; D: -; size: few; V: TRBV4-2; J: TRBJ2-1
CDR3: CASSRGLAYNEQFF; DNA: TGTGCCAGCAGCCGGGGACTCGCATACAATGAGCAGTTCTTC; length: 14; D: -; size: many; V: TRBV5-4; J: TRBJ2-1
CDR3: CASSETGEYGYTF; DNA: TGTGCCAGCAGTGAAACAGGGGAGTATGGCTACACCTTC; length: 13; D: TRBD1; size: -; V: TRBV2; J: TRBJ1-2
CDR3: CASSDFQETQYF; DNA: TGTGCCAGCTCTGACTTCCAAGAGACCCAGTACTTC; length: 12; D: -; size: -; V: TRBV25-1; J: TRBJ2-5
CDR3: CASSLDRDQILQFF; DNA: TGTGCCAGCAGCTTAGATCGGGATCAGATTCTGCAGTTCTTC; length: 14; D: -; size: -; V: TRBV7-2; J: TRBJ2-1
CDR3: CASSLWWGRQDQPQHF; DNA: TGTGCCAGCAGCTTATGGTGGGGGCGTCAGGACCAGCCCCAGCATTTT; length: 16; D: -; size: few; V: TRBV5-8; J: TRBJ1-5
CDR3: CASSTRLAGPYEQYF; DNA: TGTGCCAGCAGCACCCGACTAGCGGGTCCCTACGAGCAGTACTTC; length: 15; D: TRBD2; size: few; V: TRBV5-4; J: TRBJ2-7
CDR3: CATTSGDISEKLFF; DNA: TGTGCCACTACAAGTGGGGACATAAGTGAAAAACTGTTTTTT; length: 14; D: -; size: -; V: TRBV6-6; J: TRBJ1-4
CDR3: CASSLGPRGNSNQPQHF; DNA: TGTGCCAGCAGCTTAGGACCGAGGGGGAATAGCAATCAGCCCCAGCATTTT; length: 17; D: -; size: -; V: TRBV7-8; J: TRBJ1-5
CDR3: CASVLFNEKLFF; DNA: TGTGCCAGCGTCCTTTTCAATGAAAAACTGTTTTTT; length: 12; D: -; size: -; V: TRBV2; J: TRBJ1-4
CDR3: CASSLGGMIQPQHF; DNA: TGTGCCAGCAGCTTGGGAGGGATGATACAGCCCCAGCATTTT; length: 14; D: -; size: -; V: TRBV5-6; J: TRBJ1-5
CDR3: CASSRQVRVETQYF; DNA: TGTGCCAGCAGTCGACAGGTGCGGGTAGAGACCCAGTACTTC; length: 14; D: -; size: -; V: TRBV6-6; J: TRBJ2-5
CDR3: CSVSFGYSYEQYF; DNA: TGCAGCGTTAGTTTCGGCTACTCCTACGAGCAGTACTTC; length: 13; D: -; size: -; V: TRBV29-1; J: TRBJ2-7
CDR3: CASTSSGSVSSYNEQFF; DNA: TGTGCCAGCACCTCTAGCGGGAGTGTTAGCTCCTACAATGAGCAGTTCTTC; length: 17; D: TRBD2; size: many; V: TRBV28; J: TRBJ2-1
CDR3: CASRPQPLETGELFF; DNA: TGCGCCAGCAGACCCCAGCCTCTAGAGACCGGGGAGCTGTTTTTT; length: 15; D: -; size: -; V: TRBV5-1; J: TRBJ2-2